This TCR beta chain was sequenced for a study of vaccination and CD4 T cells after COVID-19. Sequenced with the Oncomine TCR Beta short-read assay was DNA taken from cultured CD4+ T cells. Using its own MiXCR run on the PCR reads, TCRdb lists one record per CDR3 protein. In the table there are 8,800 or so distinct CDR3 sequences, more than 30% of which are singletons. V lost 1 base and J 6 bases, leaving 13 bases between the germline ends. The CDR3 is made up of 15 amino acids. Points on this clonotype: What it binds is not known.

Specified treatment: roughly ten-day PBMC culture with coronavirus spike peptide pools or control peptides (ViraFEST assay). After being plated at over 1.5 million per well, PBMCs were cultured with roughly 9.5 IU/ml IL-2 and roughly 9.8 ug/ml peptide pools. The chain carries TRBV12-3 or TRBV12-4 and TRBJ1-5; D unresolved. The sequence was collected from a human donor with COVID-19. The material sequenced was cultured CD4+ T cells from blood. In DNA, the CDR3 is TGTGCCAGCAGTTTAGAATCGAAGGGAGTTCAGCCCCAGCATTTT. Translating it yields CASSLESKGVQPQHF.